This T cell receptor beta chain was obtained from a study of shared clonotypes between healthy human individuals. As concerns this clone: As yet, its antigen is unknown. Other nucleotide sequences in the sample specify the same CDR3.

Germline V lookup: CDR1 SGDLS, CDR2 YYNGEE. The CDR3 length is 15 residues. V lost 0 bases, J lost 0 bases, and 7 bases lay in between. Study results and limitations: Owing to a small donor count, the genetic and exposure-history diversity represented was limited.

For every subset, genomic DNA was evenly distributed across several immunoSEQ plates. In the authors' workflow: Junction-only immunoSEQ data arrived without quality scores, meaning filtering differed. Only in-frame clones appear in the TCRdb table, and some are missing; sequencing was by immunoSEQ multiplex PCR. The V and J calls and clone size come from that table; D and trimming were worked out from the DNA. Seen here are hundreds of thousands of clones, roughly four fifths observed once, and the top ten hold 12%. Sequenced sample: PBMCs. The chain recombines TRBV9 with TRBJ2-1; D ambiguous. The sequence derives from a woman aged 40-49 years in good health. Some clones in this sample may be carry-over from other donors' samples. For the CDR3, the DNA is TGTGCCAGCAGCGTAGCCCCAAGCTCCTACAATGAGCAGTTCTTC. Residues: CASSVAPSSYNEQFF.